These 25 T cell receptor beta chains originate from one sample sequenced in a study of shared clonotypes between healthy human individuals. Produced via immunoSEQ multiplex PCR; TCRdb's table is partial and in-frame only. Here the sample spans about 2 million clones, 85% to 95% being singletons. Positive CCR7 selection of CD45RO-negative cells yielded the naive CD8 cells, and terminally differentiated effector memory CD45RA+ cells were excluded. Sequencing input: naive CD8+ T cells sorted from blood. These TCRs come from a man aged 18 to 30 in good health.

The CDR3 here is CASSAAGTLAETDTQYF. The CDR3 bases are TGTGCCAGCAGTGCGGCGGGTACACTAGCGGAGACAGATACGCAGTATTTT. The chain links TRBV2 to TRBJ2-3; 8 nucleotides align to TRBD2. The CDR3 is 17 residues long. Trimming at V came to 4 bases and at J to 3 bases, leaving 12 bases not matched to a gene. Germline V gives CDR1 SNHLY, CDR2 FYNNEI.

In the case of this clone: At the DNA level, this CDR3 is encoded by other sequences in the same sample as well. V usage is TRBV27 and J usage is TRBJ2-3; D perhaps matches TRBD2 (5 bases). Germline V CDR1 and CDR2: MNHEY, SMNVEV (reference sequence). This CDR3 contains 14 residues. The germline V and J ends were trimmed by 5 bases and 3 bases, with 12 bases remaining between them. CDR3 nucleotides: TGTGCCAGCAGTGACCGGGAACTAACAGATACGCAGTATTTT. Translation gives CASSDRELTDTQYF.

The rearrangement links TRBV2 to TRBJ2-1, with a weak D call TRBD2 (7 bases). The V end lost 6 bases, the J end lost 8 bases, and 14 bases lay between the germline ends. The CDR3 sequence is 13 residues long. Germline V gives CDR1 SNHLY, CDR2 FYNNEI. DNA for the CDR3: TGTGCCAGCAGCAGGGGAGGGCTCGATGAGCAGTTCTTC. Amino acid sequence: CASSRGGLDEQFF.

This chain joins TRBV2 and TRBJ1-2, with D perhaps matching TRBD1 (5 bases). This CDR3 region has 17 residues. The V and J ends lost 3 bases and 0 bases respectively, with 17 bases between them. Looked up from germline, CDR1 is SNHLY and CDR2 is FYNNEI. CDR3 sequence reads: CASSEASGTPANYGYTF. The CDR3 DNA follows: TGTGCCAGCAGTGAGGCCTCCGGGACCCCTGCTAACTATGGCTACACCTTC.

This chain's CDR3 is CASSFGGGTGAYEQYF. The CDR3, as DNA: TGTGCCAGCAGTTTTGGAGGGGGGACAGGGGCGTACGAGCAGTACTTC. V usage is TRBV27 and J usage is TRBJ2-7, with 10 bases fitting TRBD1. This CDR3 comprises 16 residues. J lost 4 bases, V lost 3 bases, and 9 bases had no gene match. Germline V gives CDR1 MNHEY, CDR2 SMNVEV (reference sequence).

The chain is built from TRBV10-3 and TRBJ1-2; no firm D call. This CDR3 is built from 11 residues. Germline loops: CDR1 ENHRY, CDR2 SYGVKD. With 2 bases removed from V and 7 bases from J, the gap between germline ends came to 5 bases. The DNA of the CDR3 is TGTGCCATCAGTGAGAATTCTGGCTACACCTTC. Its translation is CAISENSGYTF.

This clone was seen a few times. The chain carries TRBV19 and TRBJ2-1; the D gene is possibly TRBD2 (6 bases). Trimming removed 11 bases from V and 2 bases from J, with 19 bases in between. This CDR3 is 15 amino acids long. In germline, CDR1 is LNHDA, CDR2 SQIVND (reference sequence). CDR3 region: CASKRESEPYNEQFF. Here the CDR3 DNA reads TGTGCCTCCAAACGGGAGTCCGAGCCCTACAATGAGCAGTTCTTC.

The chain links TRBV5-6 to TRBJ1-2; D remains ambiguous. Germline V CDR1 and CDR2: SGHDT, YYEEEE. Trimming took 4 bases from V and 4 from J, leaving 17 bases between them. The CDR3 has 15 residues. CDR3 sequence (DNA): TGTGCCAGCAGCCTCAGCCAGGCCTTTTCCTATGGCTACACCTTC. Translation: CASSLSQAFSYGYTF.

This clone was seen once. The chain couples TRBV19 to TRBJ2-7; D not certain. Germline CDR1 is LNHDA and CDR2 is SQIVND (reference sequence). V dropped 3 bases and J dropped 2 bases, with 8 bases sitting between them. The CDR3 is 13 residues long. CDR3 in amino acids: CASSMWSAYEQYF. DNA for the CDR3: TGTGCCAGTAGTATGTGGTCAGCCTACGAGCAGTACTTC.

The table lists this clone with a few counts. This chain uses TRBV14 with TRBJ1-5; D not resolved. Trimming took 0 bases from V and 3 from J, leaving 3 bases between them. The CDR3 contains 13 residues. CDR1 and CDR2 (germline): SGHDN, FVKESK. The CDR3 bases are TGTGCCAGCAGCCAAGATGTCAATCAGCCCCAGCATTTT. The encoded protein is CASSQDVNQPQHF.

As for this clone: Other DNA sequences from this sample encode an identical CDR3 as well. V is TRBV4-1 and J is TRBJ2-7; D is uncertain. Deletions cut 1 base from V and 0 bases from J, with 7 bases between. This CDR3 is built from 14 residues. CDR1 and CDR2 from the germline V gene are MGHRA and YSYEKL. The CDR3 is CASSQGAASYEQYF. CDR3 sequence (DNA): TGCGCCAGCAGCCAAGGAGCAGCCTCCTACGAGCAGTACTTC.

The genes are TRBV19 and TRBJ1-2; D possibly corresponds to TRBD1 (5 bases). Germline V gene data show CDR1 as LNHDA and CDR2 as SQIVND (reference sequence). Deletions cut 0 bases from V and 3 bases from J, with 11 bases between. The CDR3 has 15 residues. CDR3 sequence (DNA): TGTGCCAGTAGTATAGATGGTGAGACAGACTATGGCTACACCTTC. Translating it yields CASSIDGETDYGYTF.

This chain joins TRBV7-8 and TRBJ2-2, with a tentative D call TRBD1 (5 bases). V was cut by 5 bases and J by 4 bases, with 11 bases left in between. CDR1 and CDR2 from the germline V gene are SGHVS and FQNEAQ. The CDR3 is 14 residues long. For the CDR3, the DNA is TGTGCCAGCAGCCAGAGTGGGGCCACCGGGGAGCTGTTTTTT. This gives the protein CASSQSGATGELFF.

The rearrangement links TRBV15 to TRBJ1-4; D uncertain. Trimming removed 8 bases at V and 8 bases at J, with 15 bases between. Germline V CDR1 and CDR2: LNHNV, YYDKDF (reference sequence). This CDR3 region has 13 residues. The CDR3 coding sequence is TGTGCCACCGCGAGGGCGGATCGGGAAAAACTGTTTTTT. This translates into CATARADREKLFF.

This chain uses TRBV10-3 with TRBJ2-5; D is unclear. Germline V gene lookup returns CDR1 ENHRY and CDR2 SYGVKD. CDR3 length equals 14 residues. Trimming removed 5 bases from V and 1 base from J, with 11 bases in between. CDR3 sequence reads: CAISFDATQETQYF. CDR3 coding DNA: TGTGCCATCAGTTTTGACGCAACCCAAGAGACCCAGTACTTC.

This clone was seen more than once but under ten times. The chain recombines TRBV18 with TRBJ1-5; the match to TRBD1 covers 8 bases. The CDR3 loop spans 17 amino acids. CDR1 is KGHSH, CDR2 LQKENI, per germline. After removal of 3 bases from V and 5 bases from J, the junction contained 12 bases not matched to a gene. The CDR3 DNA sequence: TGTGCCAGCTCACCGACAGAGGACAGGGCGCTAGATCAGCCCCAGCATTTT. Protein sequence: CASSPTEDRALDQPQHF.

This chain joins TRBV7-8 and TRBJ1-5; 9 bases are a match to TRBD1. CDR1 and CDR2 (germline): SGHVS, FQNEAQ. Losses at the gene ends were 1 base for V and 7 bases for J; bases not matched to a gene: 8. This CDR3 has 16 amino acids. Here the CDR3 reads CASSLEGDRGYQPQHF. CDR3 DNA: TGTGCCAGCAGCTTAGAGGGAGACAGGGGGTACCAGCCCCAGCATTTT.

Note on this clone: The identical CDR3 is also encoded by other nucleotide sequences in the sample. This sequence joins TRBV5-4 and TRBJ2-7; TRBD2 matches 10 bases. Germline CDR1 SGHNT, CDR2 YYREEE (reference sequence). V lost 4 bases, J lost 5 bases, and 3 bases stayed unmatched. This CDR3 has 13 residues. The CDR3 sequence: CASSGGTSDEQYF. CDR3 DNA: TGTGCCAGCAGCGGCGGGACTAGCGACGAGCAGTACTTC. Full variable domain (remainder filled in from reference TRBV5-4 and TRBJ2-7): ETGVTQSPTHLIKTRGQQVTLRCSSQSGHNTVSWYQQALGQGPQFIFQYYREEENGRGNFPPRFSGLQFPNYSSELNVNALELDDSALYLCASSGGTSDEQYFGPGTRLTVT.

J is TRBJ1-2 and V is TRBV7-8; D gene ambiguous. There are 14 residues in the CDR3. The V gene's germline CDR1 is SGHVS and CDR2 FQNEAQ. The germline V and J ends were trimmed by 5 bases and 4 bases, with 14 bases remaining between them. CDR3 bases: TGTGCCAGCAGCGTGACGGACGGAATCTATGGCTACACCTTC. Translated: CASSVTDGIYGYTF. The full variable domain, in which reference TRBV7-8 and TRBJ1-2 provide the parts outside the CDR3, is GAGVSQSPRYKVAKRGQDVALRCDPISGHVSLFWYQQALGQGPEFLTYFQNEAQLDKSGLPSDRFFAERPEGSVSTLKIQRTQQEDSAVYLCASSVTDGIYGYTFGSGTRLTVV.

Note on this clone: Other DNA sequences in the sample encode the same CDR3. This chain connects TRBV5-1 to TRBJ2-7; D gene ambiguous. This CDR3 is built from 13 residues. V lost 0 bases, J lost 4 bases, and 8 bases lay in between. CDR1 and CDR2 from the germline V gene are SGHRS and YFSETQ. In DNA form, the CDR3 reads TGCGCCAGCAGCTTGGCCCCCGGATACGAGCAGTACTTC. Translated: CASSLAPGYEQYF.

The chain has TRBV6-5 and TRBJ1-2; the D gene is possibly TRBD1 (6 bases). V lost 7 bases to trimming and J lost 3 bases, with 15 bases between them. Germline values: CDR1 MNHEY, CDR2 SVGAGI. This CDR3 is built from 14 residues. CDR3 region: CASTHREGYYGYTF. The CDR3 nucleotides are TGTGCCAGCACCCACAGGGAGGGGTACTATGGCTACACCTTC.

As regards this clone: At the DNA level, this CDR3 is encoded by other sequences in the same sample as well. This chain connects TRBV4-1 to TRBJ2-7; D not resolved. V was trimmed by 0 bases and J by 6 bases, leaving 6 bases between them. CDR1 is MGHRA and CDR2 is YSYEKL in the germline V gene. This CDR3 region has 12 residues. CDR3 region: CASSQDLVEQYF. The CDR3 bases are TGCGCCAGCAGCCAAGATCTGGTCGAGCAGTACTTC.

The rearrangement uses TRBV27 and TRBJ2-1; 11 bases are a match to TRBD2. Germline CDR1 MNHEY, CDR2 SMNVEV (reference sequence). Unmatched junction bases numbered 8, after V lost 4 bases and J lost 9 bases. This CDR3 has 15 amino acids. DNA of the CDR3: TGTGCCAGCAGTTCCACTAGCGGGAGTATGGGTGAGCAGTTCTTC. Its translation: CASSSTSGSMGEQFF.

The V and J genes are TRBV18 and TRBJ1-4; D perhaps matches TRBD1 (5 bases). Germline CDR1 is KGHSH and CDR2 is LQKENI. Trimming cost V 6 bases and J 6 bases, with 17 bases left between them. The length of the CDR3 is 15 residues. CDR3: CASSAGLRADEKLFF. In DNA, the CDR3 is TGTGCCAGCTCTGCGGGACTCAGGGCTGATGAAAAACTGTTTTTT.

The rearrangement joins TRBV4-1 to TRBJ1-4, with TRBD1 as a possible D gene (6 bases). CDR3 length equals 16 residues. Trimming took 0 bases from V and 2 from J, leaving 10 bases between them. Germline V gives CDR1 MGHRA, CDR2 YSYEKL. CDR3 residues: CASSQDTGRTNEKLFF. CDR3 nucleotide sequence: TGCGCCAGCAGCCAAGATACAGGGCGGACTAATGAAAAACTGTTTTTT.